This T cell receptor beta chain appears in the sequencing data of a study of blood T cell repertoires in COVID-19. Study-wide context: PBMCs, B-cell-depleted T cells, or T cells were the source of the cDNA or gDNA that made up the material.

Membership in each cohort depended on participant-reported clinical history. As originally analysed: Reference gene primer amplification gave nucleated cell count estimates. TCRdb keeps only in-frame clones here, not all; method: immunoSEQ multiplex PCR. For V, J and clone size, that table is used; D and trimming come from the DNA. The repertoire has under 250,000 clones, roughly 87% of them found once; the top ten carry roughly 10%. The germline V gene has CDR1 MDHEN and CDR2 SYDVKM. The CDR3 loop spans 14 amino acids. The junction had 6 bases not matched to a gene; V was cut back by 8 bases and J by 3 bases.

The V call is TRBV28, the J call TRBJ2-2, with 7 bases aligning to TRBD2. The TCR originated in a man aged 25 to 45 who had recovered from COVID-19. Specimen: PBMCs or T cells enriched from blood (not recorded which). This chain's CDR3 is CASGLAGDTGELFF. Written as DNA, the CDR3 is TGTGCCAGCGGCCTCGCGGGAGACACCGGGGAGCTGTTTTTT.